This T cell receptor beta chain was recorded in a study of early stage breast cancer tumors. Study at large: The ER+/PR+/HER2- tumors included 7 to 9 ductal and four lobular carcinomas.

Overall study results and limits: Enriched TCRB sequences shared across patients were mostly commonly generated sequences. Compared with adjacent normal breast tissue, tumors showed 2 to 3-fold greater T cell density and higher clonality.

As for this clone: Its target is not known.

TCRdb's copy holds only in-frame clones and misses some; the assay was immunoSEQ multiplex PCR. The sample shows tens of thousands of clones, about 83% of them seen only once. Germline CDR1 and CDR2: SQVTM and ANQGSEA. J was trimmed by 10 bases and V by 7 bases; bases with no gene match: 12. CDR3 length equals 13 residues. The chain combines TRBV29-1 with TRBJ1-2, with 10 positions matching TRBD1. Material: blood. This TCR was recovered from a young adult with breast cancer. The CDR3 DNA follows: TGCAGCGCGGGTTCGGGGACAGGGGCCTTCTACACCTTC. Its protein is CSAGSGTGAFYTF.